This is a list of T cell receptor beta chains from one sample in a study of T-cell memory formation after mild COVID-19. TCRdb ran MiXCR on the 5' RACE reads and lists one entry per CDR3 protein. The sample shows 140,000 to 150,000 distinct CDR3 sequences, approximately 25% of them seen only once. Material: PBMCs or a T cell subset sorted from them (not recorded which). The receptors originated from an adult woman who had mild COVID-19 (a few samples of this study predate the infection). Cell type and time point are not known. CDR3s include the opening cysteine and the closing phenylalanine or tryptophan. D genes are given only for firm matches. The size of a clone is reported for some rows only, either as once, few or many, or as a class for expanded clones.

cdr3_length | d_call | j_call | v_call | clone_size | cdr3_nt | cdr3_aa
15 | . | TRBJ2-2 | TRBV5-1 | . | TGCGCCAGCAGCTTGGTTGGGGTACTCACCGGGGAGCTGTTTTTT | CASSLVGVLTGELFF
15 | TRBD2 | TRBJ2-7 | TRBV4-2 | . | TGTGCCAGCAGCCCACGGACTAGCGGGAAATACGAGCAGTACTTC | CASSPRTSGKYEQYF
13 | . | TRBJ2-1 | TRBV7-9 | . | TGTGCCAGCAGCCCCCCCCGGGGCAATGAGCAGTTCTTC | CASSPPRGNEQFF
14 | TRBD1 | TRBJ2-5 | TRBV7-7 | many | TGTGCTAGCAGCTGGGACAGGGACGGAGAGACCCAGTACTTC | CASSWDRDGETQYF
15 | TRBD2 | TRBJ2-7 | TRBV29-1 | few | TGCAGCGTTGAAGGCGTACTAGCGGGCTCCTACGAGCAGTACTTC | CSVEGVLAGSYEQYF
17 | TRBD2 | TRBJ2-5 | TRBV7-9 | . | TGTGCCAGCAGCTTACCGGCTAGCGGGGCGCAGCAAGAGACCCAGTACTTC | CASSLPASGAQQETQYF
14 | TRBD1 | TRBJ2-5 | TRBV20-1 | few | TGCAGTGCTAGAGACGGGACAGACCAAGAGACCCAGTACTTC | CSARDGTDQETQYF
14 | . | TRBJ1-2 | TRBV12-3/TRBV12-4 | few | TGTGCCAGCAGTTTAGTCCAGGGAGGGAATGGCTACACCTTC | CASSLVQGGNGYTF
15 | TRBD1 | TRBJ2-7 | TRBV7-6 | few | TGTGCCAGCAGCGTGGGACAGGGGGATCCCTACGAGCAGTACTTC | CASSVGQGDPYEQYF
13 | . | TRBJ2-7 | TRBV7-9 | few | TGTGCCAGCAGCCCCTACACAGTGGGCGAGCAGTACTTC | CASSPYTVGEQYF
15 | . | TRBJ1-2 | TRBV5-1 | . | TGCGCCAGCAGCTTGGTACAGGGTCTCGCTAGGGGCTACACCTTC | CASSLVQGLARGYTF
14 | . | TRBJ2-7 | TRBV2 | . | TGTGCCAGCAGTGATACAGGGATAGCCTACGAGCAGTACTTC | CASSDTGIAYEQYF
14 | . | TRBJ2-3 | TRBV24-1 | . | TGTGCCACCAGTGATTACTCCTCCACAGATACGCAGTATTTT | CATSDYSSTDTQYF
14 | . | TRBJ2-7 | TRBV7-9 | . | TGTGCCAGCGCTCGTACCCCAGAAAACTACGAGCAGTACTTC | CASARTPENYEQYF
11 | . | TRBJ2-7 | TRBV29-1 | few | TGCAGCGTCCGGGTTTTCTACGAGCAGTACTTC | CSVRVFYEQYF
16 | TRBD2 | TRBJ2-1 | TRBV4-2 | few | TGTGCCAGCAGCCAAGAAGCGGGAGGGTTTTACAATGAGCAGTTCTTC | CASSQEAGGFYNEQFF
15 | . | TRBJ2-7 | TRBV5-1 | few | TGCGCCAGCAGCTGGAACCGGGACACGGCCATCGAGCAGTACTTC | CASSWNRDTAIEQYF
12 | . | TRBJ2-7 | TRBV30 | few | TGTGCCTGGAGTTACATGTGGGACGAGCAGTACTTC | CAWSYMWDEQYF
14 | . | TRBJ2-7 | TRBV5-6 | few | TGTGCCAGCAGCTTTTTGCAGGAAGGTAACGAGCAGTACTTC | CASSFLQEGNEQYF
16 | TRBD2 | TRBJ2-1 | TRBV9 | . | TGTGCCAGCAGCGTGACCGGGACTAGCGGAAACAATGAGCAGTTCTTC | CASSVTGTSGNNEQFF
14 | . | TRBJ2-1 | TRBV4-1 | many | TGCGCCAGCAGCCAAGAGATCGGACTACCCGACGTGTGGTTC | CASSQEIGLPDVWF
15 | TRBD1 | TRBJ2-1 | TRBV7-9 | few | TGTGCCAGCTCTCAACCGGGACAGGGCGGCAATGAGCAGTTCTTC | CASSQPGQGGNEQFF
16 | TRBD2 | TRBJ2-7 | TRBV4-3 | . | TGCGCCAGCAGCCAAGAAGAGCGGGGGGAGGTTTACGAGCAGTACTTC | CASSQEERGEVYEQYF
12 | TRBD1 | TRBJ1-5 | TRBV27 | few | TGTGCCACCGGGACAGTCAATCAGCCCCAGCATTTT | CATGTVNQPQHF
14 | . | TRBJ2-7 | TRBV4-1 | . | TGCGCCAGCAGCCAACTCGGACCCTCCTACGAGCAGTACTTC | CASSQLGPSYEQYF
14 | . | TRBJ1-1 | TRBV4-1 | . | TGCGCCAGCAGCCCTACGGACGGGGGCACTGAAGCTTTCTTT | CASSPTDGGTEAFF
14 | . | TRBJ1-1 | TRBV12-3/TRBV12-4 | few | TGTGCCAGCAGTCCCCCCGGACGGAACACTGAAGCTTTCTTT | CASSPPGRNTEAFF
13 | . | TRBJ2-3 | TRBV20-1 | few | TGCAGTGCTAGCGGGAAAAATCGGGATACGCAGTATTTT | CSASGKNRDTQYF
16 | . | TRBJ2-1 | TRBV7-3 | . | TGTGCCAGCAGCTCGGAGGGGGTGAGCTCCTACAATGAGCAGTTCTTC | CASSSEGVSSYNEQFF
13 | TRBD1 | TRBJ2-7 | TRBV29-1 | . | TGCAGCGTCGAGGGACAGGCTAACTACGAGCAGTACTTC | CSVEGQANYEQYF
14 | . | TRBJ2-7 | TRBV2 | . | TGTGCCAGCAGTGAGAGGGCGCGTTACTACGAGCAGTACTTC | CASSERARYYEQYF
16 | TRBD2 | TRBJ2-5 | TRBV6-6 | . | TGTGCCAGCAGTCCCCGACTAGCGGGACTCCAAGAGACCCAGTACTTC | CASSPRLAGLQETQYF
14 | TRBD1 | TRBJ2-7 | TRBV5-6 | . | TGTGCCAGCAGCATAGGACAGGTCCATTACGAGCAGTACTTC | CASSIGQVHYEQYF
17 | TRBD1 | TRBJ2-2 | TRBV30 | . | TGTGCCTGGAGGTTTGGTGACAGGGGACCCGTTAGCGGGGAGCTGTTTTTT | CAWRFGDRGPVSGELFF
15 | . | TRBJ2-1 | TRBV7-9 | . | TGTGCCAGCAGCCCCTTGCAGGGGGGATTGGATGAGCAGTTCTTC | CASSPLQGGLDEQFF
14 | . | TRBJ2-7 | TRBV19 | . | TGTGCCAGTAGTGCGGGGGCGCGCGGTTACGAGCAGTACTTC | CASSAGARGYEQYF
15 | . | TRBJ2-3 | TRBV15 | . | TGTGCCACCACCGGGCGGTCGGGGGGCACAGATACGCAGTATTTT | CATTGRSGGTDTQYF
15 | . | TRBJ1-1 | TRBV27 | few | TGTGCCAGCAGTTCAGGCTCGGGAATGAACACTGAAGCTTTCTTT | CASSSGSGMNTEAFF
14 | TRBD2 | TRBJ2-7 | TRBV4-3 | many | TGCGCCAGCAGCCAGCACGGGAGGGGTTACGAGCAGTACTTC | CASSQHGRGYEQYF
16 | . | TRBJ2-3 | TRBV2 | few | TGTGCCAGCAGTGATGGTATAGGGTTTGAGACAGATACGCAGTATTTT | CASSDGIGFETDTQYF